This T cell receptor (beta chain) was sequenced for a study of shared clonotypes between healthy human individuals. The deep-level immunoSEQ assay was used. Libraries were prepared by immunoSEQ multiplex PCR; TCRdb keeps only in-frame clonotypes and omits some of them. The sample contains approximately 2.5 million clones, more than 80% of which appear only once. Trimming took off 1 base at V and 6 bases at J, with 20 bases between the two ends. Germline loops: CDR1 MNHNS, CDR2 SASEGT. The CDR3 is made up of 17 amino acids. Researchers partitioned CD4+ cells into CD45RA+ naive and CD45RA-negative memory subsets. The study's findings and limits: An anticipated effect of sequencing depth on clonotype sharing among donors was recognized.

Remarks on this clone: Antigen unknown.

Material: naive CD4+ T cells sorted from blood. Subset of the sample: CD45RA+ positively selected. The chain employs TRBV6-1 and TRBJ2-3; D remains unclear. The clonotype originates from a young man in good health. CDR3 sequence (DNA): TGTGCCAGCAGTGAAGGCCTCTTTCCAGCCAAAGCGGATACGCAGTATTTT. Protein product: CASSEGLFPAKADTQYF.